What follows is one T cell receptor (beta chain) and its context. Antigen specificity is unknown. The TCR beta cDNA libraries contained unique molecular identifiers. TCRdb ran MiXCR on the PCR reads and lists one entry per CDR3 protein. The sample has a few hundred thousand distinct CDR3 sequences, just over 35% seen once. These data originate in a study of post-analysis software for immune sequencing data. Points from the study as a whole: The study found TRBV5-6, TRBV5-1 and TRBV20-1 among 4 or 5 TRBV segments more frequent in patients than controls.

From germline, CDR1 is SEHNR and CDR2 FQNEAQ (reference sequence). The germline V and J ends were trimmed by 3 bases and 1 base, with 9 bases remaining between them. This CDR3 comprises 14 residues. Sequencing was carried out using blood. This chain connects TRBV7-9 to TRBJ1-1; D uncertain. The receptor's source is a girl under 18 with multiple sclerosis. The CDR3 DNA reads TGTGCCAGCAGCTTTATAGAACCGAACACTGAAGCTTTCTTT. Protein sequence: CASSFIEPNTEAFF.